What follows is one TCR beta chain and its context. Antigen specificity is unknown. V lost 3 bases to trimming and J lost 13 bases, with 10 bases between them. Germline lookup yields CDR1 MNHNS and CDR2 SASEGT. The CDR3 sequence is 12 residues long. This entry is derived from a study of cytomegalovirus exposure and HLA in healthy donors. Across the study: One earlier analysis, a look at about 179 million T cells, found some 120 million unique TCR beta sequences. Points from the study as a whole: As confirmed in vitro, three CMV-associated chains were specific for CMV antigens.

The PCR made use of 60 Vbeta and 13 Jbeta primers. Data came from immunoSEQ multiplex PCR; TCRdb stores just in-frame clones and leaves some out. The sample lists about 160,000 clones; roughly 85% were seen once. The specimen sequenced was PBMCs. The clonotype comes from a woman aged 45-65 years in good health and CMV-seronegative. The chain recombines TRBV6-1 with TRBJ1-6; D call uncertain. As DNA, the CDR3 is TGTGCCAGCAGTGATCGAGTTCTGCCCCTCCACTTT. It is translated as CASSDRVLPLHF.